This entry lists 13 T cell receptor beta chains sequenced from one sample in a study of CD4+ T cells in melanoma. Assay used: immunoSEQ multiplex PCR; TCRdb lists only in-frame clones, some missing. Here the sample spans about 120,000 clones, about 90% being singletons. The sequencing input was peripheral blood. The source is a human donor with melanoma.

The gene calls are TRBV7-2 and TRBJ2-3; either TRBD1 or TRBD2 may supply D (5 bases each). Trimming left V 4 bases short and J 0 bases short, with 17 bases between. This CDR3 is built from 17 residues. Germline CDR1 and CDR2: SGHTA and FQGNSA. In DNA form, the CDR3 reads TGTGCCAGCAGCTCGCTCCCAGAGGGACCTAGCACAGATACGCAGTATTTT. Amino acid sequence: CASSSLPEGPSTDTQYF.

The genes are TRBV28 and TRBJ1-6; D not resolved. The CDR3 covers 13 residues. Trimming shortened V by 7 bases and J by 8 bases, and 12 bases separated the two germline ends. Looked up from germline, CDR1 is MDHEN and CDR2 is SYDVKM. The CDR3 region is CASTTDGYSPLHF. The CDR3 nucleotides are TGTGCCAGCACCACGGACGGATATTCACCCCTCCACTTT. Supplemented by reference TRBV28 and TRBJ1-6, the full variable domain reads DVKVTQSSRYLVKRTGEKVFLECVQDMDHENMFWYRQDPGLGLRLIYFSYDVKMKEKGDIPEGYSVSREKKERFSLILESASTNQTSMYLCASTTDGYSPLHFGNGTRLTVT.

The gene calls are TRBV18 and TRBJ1-1; D is possibly TRBD1 (5 bases). Trimming took 3 bases from V and 3 from J, leaving 14 bases between them. The CDR3 is 15 residues long. Germline V gives CDR1 KGHSH, CDR2 LQKENI. The CDR3 here is CASSPDNVGDTEAFF. The CDR3 nucleotides are TGTGCCAGCTCACCGGACAACGTAGGGGACACTGAAGCTTTCTTT.

Here the CDR3 reads CASSAGVHGNQPQHF. The DNA for the CDR3 is TGTGCCAGCAGCGCGGGGGTTCATGGCAATCAGCCCCAGCATTTT. V is TRBV9 and J is TRBJ1-5; a weak D match, TRBD1 (5 bases). The CDR3 runs to 15 residues. Trimming removed 3 bases from V and 2 bases from J, with 12 bases in between. Germline loops: CDR1 SGDLS, CDR2 YYNGEE.

V gene TRBV28 combines with J gene TRBJ2-2; 7 nucleotides match TRBD1. Germline CDR1 MDHEN, CDR2 SYDVKM. The CDR3 runs to 13 residues. V lost 3 bases and J lost 5; bases outside the gene matches: 0. The CDR3 coding sequence is TGTGCCAGCAGTTTGACAGGGACCGGGGAGCTGTTTTTT. Translating it yields CASSLTGTGELFF.

The J gene is TRBJ2-7, the V gene TRBV11-2; D is tentatively TRBD1 or TRBD2 (5 bases each). The V gene lost 2 bases and the J gene lost 6 bases, with 8 bases spanning the gap. The germline V gene has CDR1 SGHAT and CDR2 FQNNGV. The CDR3 is made up of 12 amino acids. CDR3 protein: CASSLSGTEQYF. The CDR3 nucleotides are TGTGCCAGCAGCTTATCAGGGACCGAGCAGTACTTC. Using reference TRBV11-2 and TRBJ2-7 for the parts outside the CDR3, the full variable domain is EAGVAQSPRYKIIEKRQSVAFWCNPISGHATLYWYQQILGQGPKLLIQFQNNGVVDDSQLPKDRFSAERLKGVDSTLKIQPAKLEDSAVYLCASSLSGTEQYFGPGTRLTVT.

The chain uses TRBV7-2 and TRBJ2-7; 12 bases map to TRBD1. J gave up 7 bases and V 2 bases, and 9 bases lay outside the gene matches. Germline loops: CDR1 SGHTA, CDR2 FQGNSA. The CDR3 loop spans 16 amino acids. The CDR3, as DNA: TGTGCCAGCAGCTTAAGCCCGGGACAGGGGGCGCGGGAGCAGTACTTC. This encodes CASSLSPGQGAREQYF.

On this clone: The germline gene is not matched at one end of the junction; a read error may be the cause. The chain joins TRBV7-2 to TRBJ2-6, with 11 bases lining up with TRBD2. The germline CDR1 and CDR2 sequences are SGHTA and FQGNSA. The CDR3 consists of 16 residues. The DNA for the CDR3 is TGTGCCAGCAGCCTAGCGGGGGGCTCTGGGGCCAACGTCCTGACTTTC. Protein: CASSLAGGSGANVLTF.

The table lists this clone with a count of one. The chain combines TRBV25-1 with TRBJ1-2; 8 bases match TRBD1. The germline CDR1 and CDR2 sequences are MGHDK and SYGVNS. J was trimmed by 5 bases and V by 4 bases; bases with no gene match: 0. CDR3 length: 12 amino acids. The CDR3 spells CASSGTGYGYTF. The CDR3 DNA reads TGTGCCAGCAGTGGGACAGGGTATGGCTACACCTTC.

This clone has just one count. The chain carries TRBV29-1 and TRBJ2-7; 10 bases fit TRBD1. Germline trimming cut 7 bases from V and 6 bases from J; bases unmatched to any gene: 9. The CDR3 is 13 amino acids. Germline V gives CDR1 SQVTM, CDR2 ANQGSEA. This CDR3 is CSAYGTGDGEQYF. Here the CDR3 DNA reads TGCAGCGCCTACGGGACAGGGGATGGCGAGCAGTACTTC.

The genes are TRBV7-2 and TRBJ1-4; weak D call: TRBD1 (6 bases). Germline CDR1 and CDR2: SGHTA and FQGNSA. The CDR3 has 15 residues. Trimming cost V 4 bases and J 0 bases, with 9 bases left between them. CDR3 in amino acids: CASSSQGSTNEKLFF. DNA for the CDR3: TGTGCCAGCAGCTCACAGGGTTCAACTAATGAAAAACTGTTTTTT.

This chain uses TRBV28 with TRBJ1-5, with TRBD1 matching over 9 bases. This CDR3 is built from 15 residues. CDR1 and CDR2 from the germline V gene are MDHEN and SYDVKM. The junction had 5 bases not matched to a gene; V was cut back by 6 bases and J by 2 bases. CDR3 region: CASSTGGLGNQPQHF. CDR3 coding DNA: TGTGCCAGCAGCACAGGGGGCTTGGGCAATCAGCCCCAGCATTTT.

This CDR3 is CASRRLAVEETQYF. As DNA, the CDR3 is TGCGCCAGCAGACGACTAGCAGTAGAAGAGACCCAGTACTTC. The rearrangement joins TRBV5-1 to TRBJ2-5; the match to TRBD2 covers 7 bases. Germline V gives CDR1 SGHRS, CDR2 YFSETQ. This CDR3 comprises 14 residues. J was trimmed by 3 bases and V by 5 bases; bases with no gene match: 7.